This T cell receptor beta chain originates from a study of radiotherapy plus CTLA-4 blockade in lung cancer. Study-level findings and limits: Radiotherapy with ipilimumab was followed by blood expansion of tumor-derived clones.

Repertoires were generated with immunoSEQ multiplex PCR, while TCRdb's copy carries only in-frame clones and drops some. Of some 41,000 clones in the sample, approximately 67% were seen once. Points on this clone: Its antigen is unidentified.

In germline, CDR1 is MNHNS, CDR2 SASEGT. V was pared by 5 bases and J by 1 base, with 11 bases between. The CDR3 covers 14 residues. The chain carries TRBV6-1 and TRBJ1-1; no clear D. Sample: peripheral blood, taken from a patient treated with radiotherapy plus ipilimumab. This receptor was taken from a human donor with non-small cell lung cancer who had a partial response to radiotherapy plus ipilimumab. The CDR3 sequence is CASSSPGENTEAFF. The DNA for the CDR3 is TGTGCCAGCAGTTCGCCCGGGGAGAACACTGAAGCTTTCTTT.